The clone carrying this T cell receptor beta chain came up once. What it recognizes is unknown. The CDR3 regions of TCR beta were amplified from RNA transcripts. When the TCR CDR3 underwent first-round RT-PCR, the HTBI primer set was used. A single record per CDR3 protein comes from TCRdb applying MiXCR to the multiplex PCR reads. This table has approximately 700,000 distinct CDR3 sequences, approximately 42% appearing once. The entry originates in a study of T cells in Graves' hyperthyroidism and ophthalmopathy. General study results and limits: Most thyroid clonotypes with frequency above 0.001 were detected in blood. Stable hyperthyroidism was separated from ophthalmopathy by a model based on 13 V-J features. Model output signaled ophthalmopathy a median 6.5 months ahead of onset.

V lost 5 bases to trimming and J lost 14 bases, with 16 bases between them. CDR3 length equals 12 residues. Germline lookup yields CDR1 MRHNA and CDR2 SNTAGT. Those patients with uncontrolled infection, other autoimmune disease, pregnancy or lactation were excluded. The sequence was obtained from an adult man with Graves' disease, either hyperthyroidism or ophthalmopathy (not recorded which). This rearrangement joins TRBV6-4 to TRBJ1-5; D is unresolved. Sequencing was done on a sample of peripheral blood or thyroid tissue (not recorded which). This CDR3 is CASSLGGYNEHF. CDR3 DNA sequence: TGTGCCAGCAGTCTGGGAGGCTACAATGAGCATTTT.